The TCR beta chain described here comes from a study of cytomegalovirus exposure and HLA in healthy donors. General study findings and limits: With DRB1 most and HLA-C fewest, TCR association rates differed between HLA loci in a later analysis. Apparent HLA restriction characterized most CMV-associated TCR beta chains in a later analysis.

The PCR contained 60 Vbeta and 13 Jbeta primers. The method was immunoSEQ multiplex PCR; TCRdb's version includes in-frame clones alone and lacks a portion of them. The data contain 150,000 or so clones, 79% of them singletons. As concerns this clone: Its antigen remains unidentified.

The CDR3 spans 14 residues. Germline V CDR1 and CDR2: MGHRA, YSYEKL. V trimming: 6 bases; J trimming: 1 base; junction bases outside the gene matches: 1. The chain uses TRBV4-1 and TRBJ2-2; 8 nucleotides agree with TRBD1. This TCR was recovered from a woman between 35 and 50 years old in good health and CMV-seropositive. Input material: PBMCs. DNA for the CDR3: TGCGCCAGCAGTGGGACAGGGAACACCGGGGAGCTGTTTTTT. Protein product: CASSGTGNTGELFF.